Included here is one T cell receptor (beta chain) sequence, with context. This specimen belongs to a study of blood T cell repertoires in COVID-19. As originally analysed: Estimation of nucleated cell counts was performed using reference gene primer amplification. Method: immunoSEQ multiplex PCR; TCRdb's copy keeps in-frame clones and lacks some. V and J calls and clone size are copied from that table; D and trimming were computed from the DNA. The table records 80,000 to 90,000 clones, roughly 78% of them present only once. V lost 3 bases to trimming and J lost 6 bases, with 6 bases between them. The germline V gene encodes CDR1 LGHDT and CDR2 YNNKEL (reference sequence). CDR3 length: 13 amino acids.

Sequencing input: peripheral blood. The V and J genes are TRBV3-1 (or the pseudogene TRBV3-2) and TRBJ1-6, with D uncertain. This TCR came from a woman of 80 years or more with acute or convalescent COVID-19. CDR3 bases: TGTGCCAGCAGCCAGGAGAGTAATTCACCCCTCCACTTT. As protein: CASSQESNSPLHF.